Given below is one T cell receptor beta chain in context. Germline V gene data show CDR1 as SGDLS and CDR2 as YYNGEE. The V segment lost 2 bases and the J segment 5 bases; nucleotides outside the gene matches: 10. The CDR3 is made up of 16 amino acids. The source of the sample is a study of blood T cell repertoires in COVID-19. Clones were read by immunoSEQ multiplex PCR, and TCRdb kept only the in-frame ones, dropping some. The sample has around 120,000 clones, roughly nine tenths seen once; the top ten hold approximately 7.2%. This receptor was taken from a man aged 65 to 85 who had recovered from COVID-19. The sequenced sample consisted of peripheral blood. The chain is built from TRBV9 and TRBJ2-3; 8 bases match TRBD2. CDR3 sequence reads: CASSVGLVSRGDTQYF. The CDR3 nucleotides read TGTGCCAGCAGCGTGGGACTAGTGAGTAGGGGAGATACGCAGTATTTT.